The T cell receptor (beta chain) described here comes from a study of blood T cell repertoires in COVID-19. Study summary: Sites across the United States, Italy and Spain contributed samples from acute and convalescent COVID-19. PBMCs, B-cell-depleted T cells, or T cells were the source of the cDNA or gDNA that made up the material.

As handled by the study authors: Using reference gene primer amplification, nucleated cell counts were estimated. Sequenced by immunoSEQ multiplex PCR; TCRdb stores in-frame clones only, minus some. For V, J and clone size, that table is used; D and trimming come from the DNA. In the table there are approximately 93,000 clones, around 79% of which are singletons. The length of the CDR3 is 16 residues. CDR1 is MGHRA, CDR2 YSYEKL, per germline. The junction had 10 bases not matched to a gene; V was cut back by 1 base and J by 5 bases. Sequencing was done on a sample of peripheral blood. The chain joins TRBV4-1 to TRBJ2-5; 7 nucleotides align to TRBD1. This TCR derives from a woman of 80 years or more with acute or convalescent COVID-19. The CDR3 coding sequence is TGCGCCAGCAGCCAAGGGACCCTACAGGGGCGGGAGACCCAGTACTTC. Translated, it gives CASSQGTLQGRETQYF.